Shown below are 31 T cell receptor beta chains from a single sample sequenced in a study of CXCR3-negative and CXCR3-positive naive CD8 T cells. Overall study findings and caveats: CXCR3-positive naive cells carried more hydrophobic TRB CDR3s than CXCR3-negative naive cells did.

The TRB cDNA libraries were prepared by 5' RACE with UMI labels. TCRdb reanalyzed the 5' RACE reads, giving one entry per CDR3 protein sequence and no DNA. This table lists about 130,000 distinct CDR3 sequences. No antigen has been identified for these receptors. Sequencing was done on a sample of naive CXCR3+ CD8+ T cells from blood. The subset here: CD45RO-CCR7+CD27+CD95- naive CD8+ T cells expressing CXCR3 (TNR3+). The receptors were sampled from a human donor in good health. Some clones in this sample may be carry-over from other donors' samples.

The V gene is TRBV20-1, the J gene TRBJ2-7. This CDR3 spans 11 amino acids. The germline V gene encodes CDR1 DFQATT and CDR2 SNEGSKA (reference sequence). This CDR3 is CSARDLSGQYF.

The chain is built from TRBV15 and TRBJ2-5; TCRdb calls TRBD2, which cannot be checked without DNA. The CDR3 is made up of 15 amino acids. CDR1 LNHNV and CDR2 YYDKDF come from the germline V gene (reference sequence). This CDR3 reads CATSREGLEQETQYF.

The rearrangement uses TRBV5-4 and TRBJ2-5; without DNA, the TCRdb call of TRBD1 cannot be checked. The CDR3 consists of 12 residues. From germline, CDR1 is SGHNT and CDR2 YYREEE (reference sequence). This CDR3 reads CASIHRGETQYF.

The gene calls are TRBV7-6 and TRBJ1-1; lacking DNA, the TRBD1 call made by TCRdb goes unchecked. This CDR3 is built from 15 residues. CDR1 and CDR2 from the germline V gene are SGHVS and FNYEAQ. CDR3 in amino acids: CASSPGGGMNTVAFF. The complete variable domain, with remaining parts taken from reference TRBV7-6 and TRBJ1-1, reads GAGVSQSPRYKVTKRGQDVALRCDPISGHVSLYWYRQALGQGPEFLTYFNYEAQQDKSGLPNDRFSAERPEGSISTLTIQRTEQRDSAMYRCASSPGGGMNTVAFFGQGTRLTVV.

This chain uses TRBV15 with TRBJ2-7; TCRdb selects TRBD1, and the lack of DNA leaves this call unchecked. The CDR3 is 15 residues long. Germline V CDR1 and CDR2: LNHNV, YYDKDF (reference sequence). CDR3 protein: CATSRDWDSFYEQYF.

V usage is TRBV7-8 and J usage is TRBJ2-5; TCRdb calls TRBD1, which cannot be checked without DNA. The CDR3 runs 16 residues. CDR1 is SGHVS, CDR2 FQNEAQ, per germline. CDR3: CASSTITGGLQETQYF.

V usage is TRBV28 and J usage is TRBJ2-3; TCRdb returns TRBD2, unconfirmable since there is no DNA. The CDR3 is 17 residues long. Germline lookup yields CDR1 MDHEN and CDR2 SYDVKM. CDR3 protein: CASSRVETSGSTDTQYF.

The chain carries TRBV7-6 and TRBJ2-1; TCRdb's assignment of TRBD2 cannot be checked, as there is no DNA. This CDR3 spans 17 amino acids. From germline, CDR1 is SGHVS and CDR2 FNYEAQ. The CDR3 reads CASSLTPGLAGGTEQFF.

This sequence joins TRBV20-1 and TRBJ2-3; TCRdb returns TRBD1, unconfirmable since there is no DNA. The CDR3 runs 15 residues. Germline V gene data show CDR1 as DFQATT and CDR2 as SNEGSKA (reference sequence). The chain's CDR3 is CSAPIPGLGTDTQYF.

The chain uses TRBV20-1 and TRBJ1-2. Germline V gene sequence: CDR1 DFQATT, CDR2 SNEGSKA (reference sequence). This CDR3 has 12 amino acids. CDR3 residues: CSARDINYGYTF.

This chain joins TRBV4-2 and TRBJ1-3; TCRdb designates TRBD1, a call that cannot be tested without DNA. CDR1 is LGHNA and CDR2 is YNFKEQ in the germline V gene. This CDR3 region has 19 residues. CDR3 in amino acids: CASSPRDRGSLDSGNTIYF.

The gene calls are TRBV5-1 and TRBJ2-2. Germline V CDR1 and CDR2: SGHRS, YFSETQ. The CDR3 totals 13 residues. CDR3 region: CASSSDNTGELFF. Supplemented by reference TRBV5-1 and TRBJ2-2, the full variable domain reads KAGVTQTPRYLIKTRGQQVTLSCSPISGHRSVSWYQQTPGQGLQFLFEYFSETQRNKGNFPGRFSGRQFSNSRSEMNVSTLELGDSALYLCASSSDNTGELFFGEGSRLTVL.

J is TRBJ2-7 and V is TRBV12-3 or TRBV12-4. This CDR3 contains 14 residues. The CDR3: CASSLLGRTYEQYF.

The J gene is TRBJ2-5, the V gene TRBV9; without DNA, the TCRdb call of TRBD1 cannot be checked. Germline-derived CDR1 and CDR2 are SGDLS and YYNGEE. The CDR3 is made up of 16 amino acids. The CDR3: CASSGGRQGIEETQYF.

The chain carries TRBV5-6 and TRBJ2-3. The CDR3 has 15 amino acids. Germline values: CDR1 SGHDT, CDR2 YYEEEE. CDR3 sequence: CASSLYSPEIDTQYF.

V gene TRBV20-1 combines with J gene TRBJ2-7; no DNA is available, so the TRBD1 call from TCRdb remains unchecked. The CDR3 runs 12 residues. Germline V lookup: CDR1 DFQATT, CDR2 SNEGSKA (reference sequence). The CDR3 spells CSATPGYYEQYF.

The V gene is TRBV5-4, the J gene TRBJ2-5; there is no DNA to check the TCRdb D call of TRBD2. This CDR3 is 17 amino acids long. CDR1 SGHNT and CDR2 YYREEE come from the germline V gene (reference sequence). CDR3 loop: CASSFGLAGVVGETQYF.

This chain connects TRBV11-2 to TRBJ2-7. Germline CDR1 and CDR2: SGHAT and FQNNGV. The CDR3 runs 13 residues. CDR3 in amino acids: CASSLAVAHEQYF.

V and J are TRBV19 and TRBJ2-7. CDR3 length: 13 amino acids. Germline V lookup: CDR1 LNHDA, CDR2 SQIVND (reference sequence). This chain's CDR3 is CASSTDGVYEQYF.

The chain combines TRBV28 with TRBJ2-7; the D call of TRBD1 rests on TCRdb alone, since no DNA is present to check it. The CDR3 has 14 residues. Germline CDR1 is MDHEN and CDR2 is SYDVKM. The CDR3 spells CASTPSFDSYEQYF.

The rearrangement uses TRBV27 and TRBJ2-7; TCRdb returns TRBD1, unconfirmable since there is no DNA. Germline-derived CDR1 and CDR2 are MNHEY and SMNVEV (reference sequence). CDR3 length equals 15 residues. CDR3 loop: CASSFGQGAFYEQYF.

The genes are TRBV7-6 and TRBJ1-2. The CDR3 runs to 14 residues. Germline values: CDR1 SGHVS, CDR2 FNYEAQ. CDR3 in amino acids: CASSSIDLHYGYTF.

This sequence joins TRBV30 and TRBJ2-7; TCRdb gives TRBD1 as the D gene, but with no DNA this cannot be confirmed. CDR1 and CDR2 (germline): GTSNPN, SVGIG (reference sequence). The CDR3 extends over 14 amino acids. The chain's CDR3 is CAWSVKGQAGEQYF.

This chain connects TRBV7-6 to TRBJ1-2; there is no DNA to check the TCRdb D call of TRBD1. The CDR3 totals 15 residues. CDR1 and CDR2 from the germline V gene are SGHVS and FNYEAQ. The CDR3 loop reads CASSWGQGANYGYTF.

V gene TRBV4-1 combines with J gene TRBJ1-1. The CDR3 runs to 14 residues. Germline CDR1 is MGHRA and CDR2 is YSYEKL. CDR3 in amino acids: CASSQVQALTEAFF.

The chain joins TRBV4-3 to TRBJ2-7; TCRdb selects TRBD1, and the lack of DNA leaves this call unchecked. The germline V gene has CDR1 LGHNA and CDR2 YSLEER. The CDR3 contains 15 residues. CDR3 sequence: CASSRARTGEYEQYF.

The chain recombines TRBV20-1 with TRBJ2-7; as DNA is missing, the TRBD1 call by TCRdb cannot be tested. Germline loops: CDR1 DFQATT, CDR2 SNEGSKA (reference sequence). This CDR3 spans 13 amino acids. This CDR3 reads CSANQGGAYEQYF.

V usage is TRBV3-1 and J usage is TRBJ2-7. Germline V gene data show CDR1 as LGHDT and CDR2 as YNNKEL (reference sequence). The CDR3 sequence is 14 residues long. CDR3 region: CASSLLVGSYEQYF.

The rearrangement uses TRBV6-4 and TRBJ2-1. This CDR3 contains 12 residues. The V gene's germline CDR1 is MRHNA and CDR2 SNTAGT. CDR3 sequence reads: CASSDSYNEQFF.

This rearrangement joins TRBV5-1 to TRBJ2-7; there is no DNA to check the TCRdb D call of TRBD1. CDR1 and CDR2 (germline): SGHRS, YFSETQ. The CDR3 sequence is 14 residues long. The chain's CDR3 is CASSPMGVSYEQYF.

The chain is built from TRBV21-1 and TRBJ2-2; TCRdb reports TRBD1, a call that lacks DNA to check it against. TRBV21-1 is a pseudogene segment. There are 15 residues in the CDR3. The CDR3 reads CASSPLGQGPGELFF.